The present TCR beta chain was sequenced within a study of CD8+CD57+ T cells in acquired aplastic anemia. The sequenced patients had an expansion of CD8+CD57+ cells seen by flow cytometry. Of note for this clonotype: Its antigen remains unidentified.

Study outcomes and limitations: The same twenty-nine CD8+ CDR3 sequences occurred in patients and in controls.

The study profiled TCR beta VDJ and CDR3 using genomic DNA as template. TCRdb itself ran the reads through MiXCR, one entry per CDR3 protein. The sample records about 250,000 distinct CDR3 sequences, about 44% being singletons. Trimming removed 4 bases from V and 2 bases from J, with 8 bases in between. CDR3 size: 13 residues. Per germline, CDR1 WSHSY and CDR2 SAAADI. V gene TRBV10-2 combines with J gene TRBJ1-1; weak D call: TRBD1 (5 bases). This receptor was obtained from a human donor with aplastic anemia. Specimen: sorted CD4+, CD8+, or CD8+CD57+ T cells (not recorded which) from PBMCs. CDR3 residues: CASSGGENTEAFF. For the CDR3, the DNA is TGCGCCAGCAGTGGAGGGGAAAACACTGAAGCTTTCTTT.